The clone carrying this TCR beta chain was seen more than once but under ten times. Its matching antigen is unknown. The data derive from a study of beta chain features in type 1 diabetes. Per germline, CDR1 SEHNR and CDR2 FQNEAQ (reference sequence). Trimming took 1 base from V and 0 from J, leaving 9 bases between them. This CDR3 spans 15 amino acids. Sequencing targeted expressed TCRB transcripts, as all isolated RNA had been reverse transcribed. The assay was immunoSEQ multiplex PCR, and TCRdb's table has in-frame clones only and misses some. The profile shows some 290,000 clones, 14% of them singletons. Overall study findings and caveats: Type 1 diabetes patients had moderately but significantly shorter TCRB CDR3s in all four CD4+ subsets.

The sequencing sample was made of naive CD4+ T cells from blood. This rearrangement joins TRBV7-9 to TRBJ2-5, with D possibly matching TRBD2 (6 bases). The origin of this receptor is a man aged 25 to 40 with type 1 diabetes. In DNA form, the CDR3 reads TGTGCCAGCAGCTTAGGCGGGGCCTACCAAGAGACCCAGTACTTC. This gives the protein CASSLGGAYQETQYF.